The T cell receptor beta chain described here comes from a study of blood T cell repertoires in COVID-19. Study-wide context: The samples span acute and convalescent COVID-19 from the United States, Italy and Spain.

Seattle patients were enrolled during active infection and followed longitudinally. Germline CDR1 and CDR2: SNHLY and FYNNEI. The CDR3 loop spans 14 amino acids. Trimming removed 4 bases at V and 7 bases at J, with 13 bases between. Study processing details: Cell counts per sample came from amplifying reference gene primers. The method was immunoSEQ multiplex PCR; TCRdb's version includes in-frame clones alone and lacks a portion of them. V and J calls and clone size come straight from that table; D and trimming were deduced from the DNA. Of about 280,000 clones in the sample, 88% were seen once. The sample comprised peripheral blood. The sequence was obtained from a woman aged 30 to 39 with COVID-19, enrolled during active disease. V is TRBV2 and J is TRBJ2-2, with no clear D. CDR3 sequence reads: CASSGLGSGGELFF. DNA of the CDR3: TGTGCCAGCAGTGGTCTAGGATCGGGCGGGGAGCTGTTTTTT. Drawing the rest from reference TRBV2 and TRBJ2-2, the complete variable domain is EPEVTQTPSHQVTQMGQEVILRCVPISNHLYFYWYRQILGQKVEFLVSFYNNEISEKSEIFDDQFSVERPDGSNFTLKIRSTKLEDSAMYFCASSGLGSGGELFFGEGSRLTVL.